These 25 T cell receptor beta chains were sequenced from one sample in a study of cytomegalovirus exposure and HLA in healthy donors (TCRdb year 2017). The method behind the library was the immunoSEQ multiplex PCR assay. Drawn from immuneACCESS, this table holds only the in-frame rearrangements with V and J called that TCRdb kept. Clones are partly lost; checked studies trace under half to an unresolved V gene and leave the rest unexplained. In this sample the table shows more than 110,000 clones, 85% to 90% of which occur a single time. The leading ten clones occupy 2.9% of the sample. Sequencing input: PBMCs. The origin of the receptors is a man aged 18 to 30 in good health and CMV-seronegative.

The rearrangement joins TRBV19 to TRBJ2-1, with 8 positions matching TRBD2. Trimming cost V 4 bases and J 8 bases; bases outside gene matches: 10. The CDR3 is made up of 15 amino acids. CDR1 and CDR2 (germline): LNHDA, SQIVND (reference sequence). The DNA of the CDR3 is TGTGCCAGTAGTACCTGGAGAAACGGGAGGGATGAGCAGTTCTTC. It codes for CASSTWRNGRDEQFF.

V usage is TRBV11-2 and J usage is TRBJ2-1, with TRBD2 matching 12 bases. The CDR3 runs to 16 residues. J lost 7 bases, V lost 5 bases, and 9 bases had no gene match. Germline loops: CDR1 SGHAT, CDR2 FQNNGV. CDR3 bases: TGTGCCAGCAGCCTAAGACTAGCGGGAGTCGGGAATGAGCAGTTCTTC. Amino acid sequence: CASSLRLAGVGNEQFF.

V gene TRBV7-9 combines with J gene TRBJ2-2, with a tentative D call TRBD2 (6 bases). V lost 1 base to trimming and J lost 9 bases, with 18 bases between them. This CDR3 is 16 amino acids long. Germline loops: CDR1 SEHNR, CDR2 FQNEAQ (reference sequence). CDR3 DNA: TGTGCCAGCAGCTTAGAAAATAGCGGTTCTAACCGGGAGCTGTTTTTT. Amino acids: CASSLENSGSNRELFF.

V usage is TRBV7-9 and J usage is TRBJ2-5; tentatively, D is TRBD1 (5 bases). The CDR3 is 16 amino acids. The germline V gene has CDR1 SEHNR and CDR2 FQNEAQ (reference sequence). Trimming pared 2 bases from V and 4 bases from J, leaving 17 bases between. DNA of the CDR3: TGTGCCAGCAGCTTATGGGCACGACAGTCCCGAGAGACCCAGTACTTC. This encodes CASSLWARQSRETQYF.

V is TRBV5-6 and J is TRBJ1-2, with TRBD1 as a possible D gene (5 bases). The CDR3 loop spans 13 amino acids. The ends were cut back, 6 bases at V and 4 bases at J, with 13 bases in the middle. In germline, CDR1 is SGHDT, CDR2 YYEEEE. The CDR3 region is CASTPGGTYGYTF. The CDR3 DNA reads TGTGCCAGCACCCCCGGGGGGACCTATGGCTACACCTTC.

This chain links TRBV10-3 with TRBJ2-7; D gene uncertain. Germline lookup yields CDR1 ENHRY and CDR2 SYGVKD. Trimming pared 0 bases from V and 4 bases from J, leaving 4 bases between. The CDR3 has 12 residues. DNA of the CDR3: TGTGCCATCAGTGAGTCTTCTTACGAGCAGTACTTC. It specifies CAISESSYEQYF.

This CDR3 reads CASSKNGWTDNEQFF. The CDR3 bases are TGTGCCAGCAGCAAGAATGGTTGGACAGACAATGAGCAGTTCTTC. The chain has TRBV5-5 and TRBJ2-1, with a possible D match to TRBD1 (6 bases). Trimming removed 4 bases at V and 5 bases at J, with 16 bases between. The CDR3 is 15 residues long. CDR1 is SGHKS and CDR2 is YYEKEE in the germline V gene (reference sequence).

The CDR3 region has the DNA TGTGCCAGCTCACAAACAGGTTCTGGAGGCTACACCTTC. It translates to CASSQTGSGGYTF. The chain joins TRBV18 to TRBJ1-2; D is possibly TRBD1 (5 bases). Deletions cut 4 bases from V and 8 bases from J, with 14 bases between. CDR3 length equals 13 residues. Germline V gene lookup returns CDR1 KGHSH and CDR2 LQKENI.

The rearrangement joins TRBV2 to TRBJ1-4; D gene ambiguous. CDR3 size: 13 residues. Germline CDR1 and CDR2: SNHLY and FYNNEI. Trimming removed 2 bases at V and 8 bases at J, with 9 bases between. CDR3 in amino acids: CASSESVWEKLFF. The CDR3 DNA sequence: TGTGCCAGCAGTGAAAGCGTTTGGGAAAAACTGTTTTTT.

This clone was detected a few times. J is TRBJ1-5 and V is TRBV2; D uncertain. V was shortened by 8 bases and J by 1 base, with 15 bases between the two germline ends. The CDR3 has 15 residues. Per the germline V gene, CDR1 is SNHLY and CDR2 is FYNNEI. CDR3 DNA sequence: TGTGCCAGCGGAGGGATCTCAAACAGCAATCAGCCCCAGCATTTT. This encodes CASGGISNSNQPQHF.

The V and J genes are TRBV29-1 and TRBJ1-2, with 12 positions matching TRBD1. CDR3 length equals 15 residues. Trimming cost V 6 bases and J 8 bases; bases outside gene matches: 13. CDR1 and CDR2 (germline): SQVTM, ANQGSEA. The CDR3 region is CSVRSRDRGLYGYTF. CDR3 nucleotides: TGCAGCGTCAGGTCCAGGGACAGGGGGCTATACGGCTACACCTTC.

The rearrangement links TRBV4-3 to TRBJ2-6, with TRBD2 identical over 10 bases. The CDR3 consists of 20 residues. The J segment lost 3 bases and the V segment lost 4 bases, leaving 15 bases of the junction unmatched. From germline, CDR1 is LGHNA and CDR2 YSLEER. The CDR3 sequence is CASSPRQGLAGVSGANVLTF. The CDR3 region has the DNA TGCGCCAGCAGCCCACGTCAGGGTCTAGCGGGAGTAAGTGGGGCCAACGTCCTGACTTTC.

The rearrangement uses TRBV6-4 and TRBJ2-1, with 14 bases identical to TRBD2. CDR1 MRHNA and CDR2 SNTAGT come from the germline V gene. Unmatched junction bases numbered 7, after V lost 5 bases and J lost 7 bases. The CDR3 length is 16 residues. CDR3 coding DNA: TGTGCCAGCAGTCCATCGACTAGCGGGGGGGCGAATGAGCAGTTCTTC. Protein: CASSPSTSGGANEQFF.

The chain joins TRBV4-1 to TRBJ2-1; no reliable D call. Trimming stripped 1 base from V and 5 bases from J, with 9 bases between. Germline V lookup: CDR1 MGHRA, CDR2 YSYEKL. The CDR3 has 14 amino acids. CDR3 region: CASSQGVLDNEQFF. Here the CDR3 DNA reads TGCGCCAGCAGCCAAGGGGTGCTAGACAATGAGCAGTTCTTC.

This chain connects TRBV5-1 to TRBJ2-3, with D possibly being TRBD2 (6 bases). This CDR3 is 15 amino acids long. V lost 0 bases and J lost 1, with 9 bases in between. Germline V gene data show CDR1 as SGHRS and CDR2 as YFSETQ. The CDR3 nucleotides are TGCGCCAGCAGCTTGGATAGCGGCCGCACAGATACGCAGTATTTT. This translates into CASSLDSGRTDTQYF.

The chain employs TRBV27 and TRBJ1-5, with D unresolved. V gave up 0 bases and J gave up 3 bases, with 9 bases separating them. Germline V lookup: CDR1 MNHEY, CDR2 SMNVEV (reference sequence). This CDR3 spans 15 amino acids. The CDR3 loop reads CASSLSTAINQPQHF. In DNA, the CDR3 is TGTGCCAGCAGTTTATCAACAGCAATCAATCAGCCCCAGCATTTT.

The rearrangement joins TRBV2 to TRBJ1-5; D is possibly TRBD1 (5 bases). From germline, CDR1 is SNHLY and CDR2 FYNNEI. The V and J ends lost 3 bases and 2 bases respectively, with 11 bases between them. This CDR3 spans 15 amino acids. CDR3 DNA sequence: TGTGCCAGCAGTGAGGCGGGGCGCGGCAATCAGCCCCAGCATTTT. Amino acid sequence: CASSEAGRGNQPQHF.

The J gene is TRBJ1-5, the V gene TRBV12-5, with 8 bases that match TRBD1. Trimming cost V 6 bases and J 5 bases; bases outside gene matches: 9. The CDR3 has 15 residues. Germline CDR1 reads LGHNT; CDR2 reads FRNRAP. The CDR3 spells CASGQDRAWDQPQHF. For the CDR3, the DNA is TGTGCTAGTGGCCAGGACAGGGCCTGGGATCAGCCCCAGCATTTT.

The chain links TRBV5-6 to TRBJ2-1, with D tentatively TRBD1 (5 bases). V shed 0 bases and J shed 0 bases, with 13 bases lying between them. This CDR3 spans 17 amino acids. Germline V gene sequence: CDR1 SGHDT, CDR2 YYEEEE. CDR3 in amino acids: CASSLEGGHSSYNEQFF. In DNA, the CDR3 is TGTGCCAGCAGCTTGGAGGGCGGACATAGCTCCTACAATGAGCAGTTCTTC.

V is TRBV27 and J is TRBJ1-4; D is undetermined. CDR1 is MNHEY and CDR2 is SMNVEV in the germline V gene (reference sequence). The CDR3 runs to 13 residues. V was shortened by 3 bases and J by 5 bases, with 7 bases between the two germline ends. The CDR3 region is CASSFRENEKLFF. The CDR3, as DNA: TGTGCCAGCAGTTTCCGGGAGAATGAAAAACTGTTTTTT.

DNA for the CDR3: TGTGCCAGCACTCAAGACGGGGGGCCCTACAATGAGCAGTTCTTC. The encoded protein is CASTQDGGPYNEQFF. V usage is TRBV5-4 and J usage is TRBJ2-1; TRBD2 might be the D (7 bases). The germline V and J ends were trimmed by 6 bases and 2 bases, with 15 bases remaining between them. The CDR3 runs to 15 residues. Germline V CDR1 and CDR2: SGHNT, YYREEE (reference sequence). Filled out from reference TRBV5-4 and TRBJ2-1, the complete variable domain reads ETGVTQSPTHLIKTRGQQVTLRCSSQSGHNTVSWYQQALGQGPQFIFQYYREEENGRGNFPPRFSGLQFPNYSSELNVNALELDDSALYLCASTQDGGPYNEQFFGPGTRLTVL.

This clone was detected only once. The chain recombines TRBV6-5 with TRBJ1-2; 9 nucleotides line up with TRBD1. The germline V gene encodes CDR1 MNHEY and CDR2 SVGAGI. There are 15 residues in the CDR3. V was clipped by 5 bases and J by 2 bases; unmatched bases: 6. CDR3 region: CASSRDRDENYGYTF. Here the CDR3 DNA reads TGTGCCAGCAGTAGGGACAGGGATGAGAACTATGGCTACACCTTC.

The chain has TRBV2 and TRBJ2-3, with 9 positions matching TRBD2. The germline V gene encodes CDR1 SNHLY and CDR2 FYNNEI. V lost 6 bases, J lost 0 bases, and 7 bases stayed unmatched. The CDR3 has 16 amino acids. CDR3 sequence (DNA): TGTGCCAGCAGAGCCCCGGGACTAGCTAGCACAGATACGCAGTATTTT. Protein: CASRAPGLASTDTQYF.

The chain carries TRBV10-1 and TRBJ2-1, with 12 bases fitting TRBD2. The germline gives CDR1 WNHNN, CDR2 SYGVQD (reference sequence). The junction had 3 bases not matched to a gene; V was cut back by 3 bases and J by 3 bases. The CDR3 has 16 residues. CDR3 protein: CASSDLTSGSYNEQFF. The CDR3 DNA follows: TGCGCCAGCAGTGACCTGACTAGCGGGAGCTACAATGAGCAGTTCTTC.

V and J are TRBV30 and TRBJ1-5, with 9 bases identical to TRBD1. From germline, CDR1 is GTSNPN and CDR2 SVGIG (reference sequence). The CDR3 length is 16 residues. V dropped 0 bases and J dropped 3; count of bases not matched to a gene: 6. Written as DNA, the CDR3 is TGTGCCTGGAGTGTACGGTACAGGGGGCTCAATCAGCCCCAGCATTTT. Translation: CAWSVRYRGLNQPQHF.